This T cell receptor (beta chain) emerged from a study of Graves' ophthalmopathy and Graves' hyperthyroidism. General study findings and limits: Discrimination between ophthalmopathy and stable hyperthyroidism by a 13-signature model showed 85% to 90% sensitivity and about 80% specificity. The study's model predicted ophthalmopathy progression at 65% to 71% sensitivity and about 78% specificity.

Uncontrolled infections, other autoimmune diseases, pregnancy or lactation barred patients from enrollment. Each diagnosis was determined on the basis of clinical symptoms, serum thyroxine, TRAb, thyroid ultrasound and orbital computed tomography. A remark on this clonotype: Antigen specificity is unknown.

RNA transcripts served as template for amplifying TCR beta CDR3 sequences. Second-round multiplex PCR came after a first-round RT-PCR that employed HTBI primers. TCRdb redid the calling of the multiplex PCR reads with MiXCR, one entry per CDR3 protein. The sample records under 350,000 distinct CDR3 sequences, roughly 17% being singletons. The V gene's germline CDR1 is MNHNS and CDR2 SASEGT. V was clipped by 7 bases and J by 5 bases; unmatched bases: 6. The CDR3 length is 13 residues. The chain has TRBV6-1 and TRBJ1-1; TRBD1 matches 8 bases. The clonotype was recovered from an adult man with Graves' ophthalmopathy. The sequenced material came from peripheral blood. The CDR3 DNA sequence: TGTGCCAGCACTAGGACAGGGTTTACTGAAGCTTTCTTT. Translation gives CASTRTGFTEAFF.